This T cell receptor beta chain stems from a study of T cells in localized non-small cell lung cancer. Per germline, CDR1 SNHLY and CDR2 FYNNEI. Trimming took off 5 bases at V and 0 bases at J, with 13 bases between the two ends. The CDR3 consists of 15 residues. Broader study findings: Uninvolved adjacent lung showed the highest T cell clonality, exceeding tumor. Longer overall survival was seen with higher T cell density measured in blood.

Sequenced by immunoSEQ multiplex PCR; TCRdb stores in-frame clones only, minus some. The table records around 83,000 clones, approximately 86% of them present only once. About this clone itself: Its antigen remains unidentified.

This clonotype originated in a man aged 35 to 69 with stage I squamous cell lung carcinoma. The rearrangement links TRBV2 to TRBJ1-1; D gene unclear. The sample consisted of peripheral blood, taken before any cancer treatment. The CDR3, as DNA: TGTGCCAGCAGTCCGGTGGGGATCCTGAACACTGAAGCTTTCTTT. It yields the protein CASSPVGILNTEAFF.